This is a list of T cell receptor beta chains from one sample in a study of T cell responses to AZD1222 COVID-19 vaccine. Repertoires were generated with immunoSEQ multiplex PCR, while TCRdb's copy carries only in-frame clones and drops some. The repertoire holds about 140,000 clones, 90% seen once, with more than 3% in the top ten. The sample here was peripheral blood, taken on day 0 of AZD1222 vaccination. These receptor sequences come from an adult in good health. Both conserved end residues are trimmed from each CDR3. A D gene is named only where the DNA matches it firmly.

cdr3_aa v_call d_call j_call
ASSEMTGVETQY TRBV6-1 TRBD1 TRBJ2-5
ASAGLMASSTDTQY TRBV27 . TRBJ2-3
ASSMNTEAF TRBV12-5 . TRBJ1-1
ASSLAKTGLGTGELF TRBV11-1 TRBD1 TRBJ2-2
ASMDLPGPFQPQH TRBV6-5 . TRBJ1-5
SVEVQGLNTEAF TRBV29-1 . TRBJ1-1
ASSYGRAYNEQF TRBV18 TRBD2 TRBJ2-1
ASSLDRLNEQF TRBV11-3 . TRBJ2-1
ASSRGQGAATNEKLF TRBV7-9 TRBD1 TRBJ1-4
ASSINRGPETQY TRBV5-1 TRBD1 TRBJ2-5
ASSQVQAGGVAQY TRBV11-2 TRBD2 TRBJ2-3
ASSHAGTGGHSPLH TRBV3-1/TRBV3-2 TRBD1 TRBJ1-6